The sequence of this T cell receptor (beta chain) was determined in a study of shared clonotypes between healthy human individuals (dated by TCRdb to the early 2020s). About the study as a whole: Two women and three men aged 18 to 49 years were included in the cohort. To increase sequencing depth and limit assay-specific biases, TCR repertoire library preparation and sequencing were carried out by different laboratories using diverse techniques. For each donor, CD4 naive and CD4 memory were each given three plates, CD8 naive was given two plates, and CD8 memory was given one plate. Each donor's leukapheresis produced roughly between roughly 0.94 and 9.5 billion PBMCs. To estimate repertoire size and how much clonotypes are shared between individuals, the study performed deep sequencing of blood TCR repertoires from about 5 healthy adults. What the study reported, not specific to this receptor: Compared with non-shared clonotypes, clonotypes shared by all four sorted-subset donors had higher generation probabilities. Sampling was restricted to blood, and TCR repertoires in tissues likely differ from the TCR repertoires found in blood. Based on pairwise subsampling, the degree of clonotype sharing among donors was expected to be affected by sequencing depth. About 5% of naive CD4, 3.5% of naive CD8, roughly 2.4% of memory CD4, and roughly 0.4% of memory CD8 clonotypes were shared across several donors. Because the study included only a small number of donors, the genetic and exposure-history diversity represented was limited. Larger estimated clonotype richness was generally found for naive subsets than for memory subsets. Rarefaction of sorted-subset datasets indicated incomplete sequencing despite the large sequencing depth.

TCR CDR3 regions were amplified from genomic DNA by multiplex PCR using the deep immunoSEQ assay. For each cell subset, the extracted genomic DNA was distributed evenly across all wells of several immunoSEQ 96-well plates, and each plate served as one replicate. For sorted subsets, roughly 0.2 ug genomic DNA, equal to about 30,000 T cell genomes, was loaded into each replicate PCR. Purified libraries were quantified with a Qubit 3.0 fluorometer, sized on a Bioanalyzer 2100, and re-quantified with the KAPA Library Quantification kit. A separate single-read 150-cycle Illumina NextSeq 550 flow cell was used to sequence each immunoSEQ 96-well plate. The published analysis was carried out like this. Because only junctional sequences without quality scores were contained in the immunoSEQ output, filtering matching that applied to full-length reads could not be performed. To assign V/J genes and CDR3, sequences were annotated against IMGT germline references using PyIR, a Python wrapper for IgBLAST v1.9. Any read was removed if the V/J assignment was weak (E-value above 1e-6), the CDR3 was missing, or the read contained stop codons, out-of-frame junctions, or ambiguous translated residues. V3J clonotypes were defined as sequences sharing an identical inferred V gene, J gene, and CDR3 amino acid sequence. The percentage overlap between two repertoires was calculated by dividing the number of shared unique clonotypes by the size of the smaller repertoire. Repertoire richness was assessed with RTK rarefaction, the Chao1 estimator, and Recon v2.1 estimates of unobserved clonotypes. OLGA was used to compute generation probabilities for all TCRbeta clonotypes that the gDNA method yielded from a few donors. The source is immuneACCESS, and TCRdb retained only in-frame sequences with V and J called. Part of the clones is not carried over; for the studies checked, unresolved V genes explain less than half of this, and the remainder is unexplained. The V and J calls and clone size were taken over from that table, and D and trimming were inferred from the DNA. This sample is represented by hundreds of thousands of clones; 98% of them were singletons. The top ten clonotypes cover less than 0.35% of the sample.

CD8 naive samples were obtained by positive selection for CCR7 among CD45RO-negative cells, yielding a CD45RA+CCR7+ population from which TemRA cells were excluded. The donors were healthy, HIV-negative adults with no recently reported acute infections or vaccinations. Every donor was a Caucasian adult living in Nashville, Tennessee, USA. Blood was obtained by leukapheresis, after which PBMCs were separated by Ficoll-Histopaque density gradient centrifugation and cryopreserved in liquid nitrogen vapor phase. Analytical flow cytometry was used to check the purity and quantity of every magnetically sorted T cell population. From each sorted fraction, genomic DNA was isolated and quantified by UV absorbance on a Nanodrop 2000c. Concerning this clone: This clone's antigen is unknown. It has no much larger one-base neighbor in the sample; base qualities were not kept.

Taken from cysteine to phenylalanine, the CDR3 has 16 residues. The entry retains the CDR3 DNA only, 48 bases that are in frame from base 1. From the germline V gene, CDR1 is SNHLY and CDR2 is FYNNEI. Here V drops 6 bases and J drops 0 bases, and the junction holds 7 bases not matched to any gene. The specimen was naive CD8+ T cells sorted from blood. The cell subset or site label corresponds to: CD45RA+CCR7+. The source is a man aged 30-40 years in good health. The chain couples TRBV2 to TRBJ1-3; 8 junctional bases match TRBD1. The CDR3 region: CASRVNRGDSGNTIYF. The DNA is as follows: TGTGCCAGCAGGGTCAACAGGGGGGACTCTGGAAACACCATATATTTT.